The 25 T cell receptor beta chains below were found in one sample sequenced in a study of PD-1 and CTLA-4 blockade in melanoma. Sequencing used immunoSEQ multiplex PCR; TCRdb keeps in-frame clones, though not all of them. The table has tens of thousands of clones, 88% seen once. The material was CD8+ T cells from peripheral blood, obtained from a patient given anti-PD-1 treatment. Every receptor here comes from a human donor with melanoma.

This sequence joins TRBV27 and TRBJ2-3, with a tentative D call TRBD2 (5 bases). The germline V and J ends were trimmed by 8 bases and 2 bases, with 17 bases remaining between them. CDR3 length: 15 residues. CDR1 MNHEY and CDR2 SMNVEV come from the germline V gene (reference sequence). CDR3 protein: CASSLRRQATDTQYF. The CDR3 DNA follows: TGTGCCAGCTCCCTTCGGAGGCAGGCCACAGATACGCAGTATTTT.

The genes are TRBV9 and TRBJ1-2; perhaps TRBD1 as D (6 bases). Between the trimmed V and J ends, which lost 2 bases and 8 bases, there was a span of 13 bases. CDR1 is SGDLS and CDR2 is YYNGEE in the germline V gene. The CDR3 length is 13 residues. In DNA, the CDR3 is TGTGCCAGCAGCGTTGGGGGCGAACGGGGCTACACCTTC. Its translation is CASSVGGERGYTF.

This chain uses TRBV2 with TRBJ1-2; D possibly corresponds to TRBD1 (6 bases). Germline-derived CDR1 and CDR2 are SNHLY and FYNNEI. The V and J ends lost 3 bases and 6 bases respectively, with 20 bases between them. The CDR3 contains 16 residues. The CDR3 DNA reads TGTGCCAGCAGTGACGGGAAATACGGGGGCAGAAATGGCTACACCTTC. Translating it yields CASSDGKYGGRNGYTF.

The table lists this clone with a count of one. The rearrangement uses TRBV12-5 and TRBJ2-2; D gene ambiguous. V lost 10 bases, J lost 2 bases, and 8 bases lay in between. From germline, CDR1 is LGHNT and CDR2 FRNRAP. The CDR3 sequence is 12 residues long. CDR3 region: CATLRNTGELFF. The CDR3 DNA reads TGTGCTACGCTTAGAAACACCGGGGAGCTGTTTTTT.

The chain joins TRBV5-5 to TRBJ1-1, with TRBD1 as a possible D gene (5 bases). Trimming took off 7 bases at V and 5 bases at J, with 12 bases between the two ends. In germline, CDR1 is SGHKS, CDR2 YYEKEE (reference sequence). CDR3 length: 12 amino acids. For the CDR3, the DNA is TGTGCCAGCGGGGGGACGACGACTGAAGCTTTCTTT. It codes for CASGGTTTEAFF.

The CDR3 bases are TGTGCCAGCACCACGGGACCGGTGATGGAAAAACTGTTTTTT. It codes for CASTTGPVMEKLFF. The V call is TRBV28, the J call TRBJ1-4; D perhaps matches TRBD1 (5 bases). The CDR3 is 14 amino acids. Between the trimmed V and J ends, which lost 7 bases and 8 bases, there was a span of 17 bases. Germline V gene lookup returns CDR1 MDHEN and CDR2 SYDVKM.

The CDR3 DNA reads as TGTGCCAGCAGCGTAGCAGTGGGCTCCTACGAGCAGTACTTC. It codes for CASSVAVGSYEQYF. The chain recombines TRBV9 with TRBJ2-7; D uncertain. The CDR3 has 14 residues. CDR1 SGDLS and CDR2 YYNGEE come from the germline V gene. The V gene lost 0 bases and the J gene lost 0 bases, with 7 bases spanning the gap.

The gene calls are TRBV25-1 and TRBJ1-4; the match to TRBD1 covers 7 bases. Germline V gene lookup returns CDR1 MGHDK and CDR2 SYGVNS. The CDR3 contains 15 residues. V lost 4 bases and J lost 8; bases outside the gene matches: 10. The CDR3 loop reads CASSGHRGVDEKLFF. The CDR3 DNA follows: TGTGCCAGCAGTGGCCACAGGGGAGTCGACGAAAAACTGTTTTTT.

This sequence joins TRBV15 and TRBJ1-5; D is perhaps TRBD1 (6 bases). This CDR3 spans 12 amino acids. Germline values: CDR1 LNHNV, CDR2 YYDKDF (reference sequence). V dropped 11 bases and J dropped 7 bases, with 15 bases sitting between them. The CDR3 sequence is CALQGLDQPQHF. CDR3 nucleotide sequence: TGTGCCTTACAGGGTTTGGACCAGCCCCAGCATTTT. The variable domain in full, completed from reference TRBV15 and TRBJ1-5, reads DAMVIQNPRYQVTQFGKPVTLSCSQTLNHNVMYWYQQKSSQAPKLLFHYYDKDFNNEADTPDNFQSRRPNTSFCFLDIRSPGLGDTAMYLCALQGLDQPQHFGDGTRLSIL.

This rearrangement joins TRBV6-4 to TRBJ1-1; D not certain. Germline V gives CDR1 MRHNA, CDR2 SNTAGT. With 10 bases removed from V and 4 bases from J, the gap between germline ends came to 22 bases. This CDR3 is 15 amino acids long. The CDR3 DNA reads TGTGCCACCGGATTCATACCCCCCAAGGGCACTGAAGCTTTCTTT. The encoded protein is CATGFIPPKGTEAFF.

This clone was seen only a few times. The chain uses TRBV2 and TRBJ2-5, with 8 bases fitting TRBD2. CDR1 SNHLY and CDR2 FYNNEI come from the germline V gene. The CDR3 totals 15 residues. After removal of 3 bases from V and 2 bases from J, the junction contained 5 bases not matched to a gene. The CDR3 here is CASSDPAGVQETQYF. CDR3 bases: TGTGCCAGCAGTGACCCAGCGGGGGTACAAGAGACCCAGTACTTC.

V and J are TRBV3-1 (or the pseudogene TRBV3-2) and TRBJ2-3; 8 nucleotides agree with TRBD2. Germline V CDR1 and CDR2: LGHDT, YNNKEL (reference sequence). V shed 3 bases, J shed 3 bases, and the junction held 8 bases outside the gene matches. This CDR3 region has 16 residues. The CDR3 DNA follows: TGTGCCAGCAGCCATGCGGGGGGCGAGCTGACAGATACGCAGTATTTT. Translated: CASSHAGGELTDTQYF.

In this sample, this clone turned up once. V is TRBV5-5 and J is TRBJ1-2; D call uncertain. The CDR3 contains 11 residues. The germline V and J ends were trimmed by 1 base and 10 bases, with 8 bases remaining between them. The V gene's germline CDR1 is SGHKS and CDR2 YYEKEE (reference sequence). The CDR3 is CASSLYRDYTF. In DNA form, the CDR3 reads TGTGCCAGCAGCTTGTACAGAGACTACACCTTC.

This chain links TRBV4-3 with TRBJ2-1, with unresolved D. The germline gives CDR1 LGHNA, CDR2 YSLEER. V was pared by 1 base and J by 3 bases, with 10 bases between. This CDR3 is built from 15 residues. The CDR3 sequence: CASSQGFGSYNEQFF. The CDR3 coding sequence is TGCGCCAGCAGCCAAGGCTTCGGTAGCTACAATGAGCAGTTCTTC.

J is TRBJ2-1 and V is TRBV3-1 (or the pseudogene TRBV3-2); 9 nucleotides match TRBD1. Germline CDR1 and CDR2: LGHDT and YNNKEL (reference sequence). The V and J ends lost 0 bases and 0 bases, in that order; junction bases with no gene match: 6. The CDR3 has 18 residues. CDR3 loop: CASSQEVWTGDSYNEQFF. CDR3 nucleotides: TGTGCCAGCAGCCAAGAAGTTTGGACAGGGGACTCCTACAATGAGCAGTTCTTC.

The CDR3 is CASSYSMEYNSPLHF. The CDR3 DNA reads as TGTGCCAGCAGTTACTCGATGGAATATAATTCACCCCTCCACTTT. The V gene is TRBV6-2 or TRBV6-3, the J gene TRBJ1-6; no clear D gene. Looked up from germline, CDR1 is MNHEY and CDR2 is SVGEGT. The CDR3 sequence is 15 residues long. V lost 0 bases and J lost 4, with 7 bases in between.

The rearrangement uses TRBV4-1 and TRBJ2-2; perhaps TRBD2 as D (5 bases). Trimming took 3 bases from V and 0 from J, leaving 5 bases between them. CDR3 size: 14 residues. Germline V lookup: CDR1 MGHRA, CDR2 YSYEKL. CDR3 residues: CASSQEANTGELFF. DNA for the CDR3: TGCGCCAGCAGCCAGGAGGCGAACACCGGGGAGCTGTTTTTT.

V usage is TRBV2 and J usage is TRBJ2-1, with D possibly TRBD2 on 5 matching bases. This CDR3 is 16 amino acids long. Germline assignment: CDR1 SNHLY and CDR2 FYNNEI. V dropped 2 bases and J dropped 0 bases, with 11 bases sitting between them. CDR3 amino acids: CASSESAGRSYNEQFF. CDR3 bases: TGTGCCAGCAGTGAAAGTGCGGGCCGCTCCTACAATGAGCAGTTCTTC.

J is TRBJ2-7 and V is TRBV7-6, with 7 bases aligning to TRBD1. CDR1 SGHVS and CDR2 FNYEAQ come from the germline V gene. This CDR3 is built from 14 residues. V was pared by 3 bases and J by 3 bases, with 5 bases of the junction left unmatched. CDR3 DNA: TGTGCCAGCAGCTTTGCAGGGGGATTCTACGAGCAGTACTTC. This encodes CASSFAGGFYEQYF.

In DNA, the CDR3 is TGCGCCAGCAGCCAAGAGGGGCCCGGGGGGGAGACCCAGTACTTC. Its protein is CASSQEGPGGETQYF. The chain carries TRBV4-1 and TRBJ2-5; 7 bases fit TRBD2. Trimming removed 0 bases from V and 5 bases from J; junction bases left unmatched: 6. Per the germline V gene, CDR1 is MGHRA and CDR2 is YSYEKL. The CDR3 extends over 15 amino acids.

The DNA of the CDR3 is TGTGCCAGCAGCTTATCAGGGTCGACTAATGAAAAACTGTTTTTT. The encoded protein is CASSLSGSTNEKLFF. J is TRBJ1-4 and V is TRBV7-9, with D possibly TRBD1 on 5 matching bases. The length of the CDR3 is 15 residues. CDR1 SEHNR and CDR2 FQNEAQ come from the germline V gene (reference sequence). V lost 2 bases, J lost 2 bases, and 9 bases lay in between.

The chain employs TRBV12-3 or TRBV12-4 and TRBJ2-3, with D possibly being TRBD1 or TRBD2 (5 bases each). The CDR3 covers 13 residues. Between the trimmed V and J ends, which lost 3 bases and 6 bases, there was a span of 10 bases. CDR3 amino acids: CASSFWGLDTQYF. The CDR3 DNA reads as TGTGCCAGCAGTTTCTGGGGGTTGGATACGCAGTATTTT.

The rearrangement uses TRBV27 and TRBJ1-5; D ambiguous. CDR1 MNHEY and CDR2 SMNVEV come from the germline V gene (reference sequence). Deletions cut 4 bases from V and 5 bases from J, with 9 bases between. The CDR3 runs to 13 residues. The CDR3 coding sequence is TGTGCCAGCAGTTCCGGGGTGCATCAGCCCCAGCATTTT. Protein: CASSSGVHQPQHF.

The sample holds one count of this clone. The gene calls are TRBV29-1 and TRBJ2-7, with 8 bases matching TRBD1. This CDR3 comprises 14 residues. After removal of 7 bases from V and 0 bases from J, the junction contained 8 bases not matched to a gene. CDR1 and CDR2 (germline): SQVTM, ANQGSEA. The CDR3 DNA follows: TGCAGCGCCGAGACAGGGGATAGCTCCTACGAGCAGTACTTC. Translation: CSAETGDSSYEQYF.

The chain links TRBV5-4 to TRBJ2-7, with D tentatively TRBD1 or TRBD2 (6 bases each). The CDR3 contains 15 residues. Germline CDR1 SGHNT, CDR2 YYREEE (reference sequence). With 3 bases removed from V and 5 bases from J, the gap between germline ends came to 18 bases. The CDR3: CASSSEGGFGDEQYF. DNA for the CDR3: TGTGCCAGCAGCTCGGAGGGGGGATTTGGCGACGAGCAGTACTTC.